These 23 T cell receptor beta chains share one sample of origin, sequenced in a study of T cell repertoires in cytomegalovirus infection. TCRdb independently ran MiXCR on the reads; one entry per CDR3 protein. This sample has approximately 1,000,000 distinct CDR3 sequences, with roughly 30% found just once. The antigens for these receptors are not known. The source material was cultured CD8+ T cells from PBMCs, sampled from culture after CMV antigen stimulation. These receptors all come from a human donor in good health (CMV status not recorded). Some clones in this sample may be carry-over from other donors' samples.

This rearrangement joins TRBV6-1 to TRBJ2-1; D gene uncertain. Trimming removed 8 bases at V and 6 bases at J, with 20 bases between. This CDR3 comprises 15 residues. Germline CDR1 is MNHNS and CDR2 is SASEGT. The CDR3 loop is CASALFPGQANEQFF. CDR3 bases: TGTGCCAGCGCTCTCTTTCCCGGGCAGGCCAATGAGCAGTTCTTC.

Only a few counts were recorded for this clonotype. The rearrangement joins TRBV7-9 to TRBJ2-5; D remains unclear. V lost 10 bases and J lost 5, with 8 bases in between. Germline assignment: CDR1 SEHNR and CDR2 FQNEAQ (reference sequence). The CDR3 totals 10 residues. CDR3 sequence reads: CATHDETQYF. Written as DNA, the CDR3 is TGTGCCACCCATGACGAGACCCAGTACTTC. Looking up the rest from reference TRBV7-9 and TRBJ2-5 gives the full variable domain: DTGVSQNPRHKITKRGQNVTFRCDPISEHNRLYWYRQTLGQGPEFLTYFQNEAQLEKSRLLSDRFSAERPKGSFSTLEIQRTEQGDSAMYLCATHDETQYFGPGTRLLVL.

Written as DNA, the CDR3 is TGCAGCGTTGAAAACGCCCCAGTAGGTCGCGAGACCCAGTACTTC. As protein: CSVENAPVGRETQYF. This rearrangement joins TRBV29-1 to TRBJ2-5; D is unresolved. Germline assignment: CDR1 SQVTM and CDR2 ANQGSEA. This CDR3 comprises 15 residues. With 2 bases removed from V and 5 bases from J, the gap between germline ends came to 18 bases.

CDR3 DNA sequence: TGTGCCAGTAGTATCAATCAGGGCAATGAGCAGTTCTTC. Translating gives CASSINQGNEQFF. This chain links TRBV19 with TRBJ2-1; tentative D call: TRBD1 (5 bases). The ends were cut back, 3 bases at V and 6 bases at J, with 9 bases in the middle. This CDR3 is built from 13 residues. In germline, CDR1 is LNHDA, CDR2 SQIVND (reference sequence).

The chain joins TRBV19 to TRBJ1-2, with unresolved D. Germline V gives CDR1 LNHDA, CDR2 SQIVND (reference sequence). Trimming removed 3 bases at V and 0 bases at J, with 11 bases between. This CDR3 has 15 amino acids. The CDR3 DNA is TGTGCCAGTAGTATTTATCGGAGTCCTAACTATGGCTACACCTTC. Protein sequence: CASSIYRSPNYGYTF.

This clonotype was found once. The junction shows a germline mismatch at one end, possibly a read error. The chain uses TRBV12-3 or TRBV12-4 and TRBJ2-1, with a weak D call TRBD2 (7 bases). The CDR3 spans 12 residues. The CDR3 DNA reads as TGTGCCAGCAGTTTTCTGGGGGGGGCCAAGATCTTC. This translates into CASSFLGGAKIF.

This clonotype showed up just a few times. This could be a read error, since a much larger clone is one nucleotide away. The V and J genes are TRBV27 and TRBJ2-1; weak D call: TRBD1 (6 bases). The germline V and J ends were trimmed by 6 bases and 2 bases, with 14 bases remaining between them. The germline V gene has CDR1 MNHEY and CDR2 SMNVEV (reference sequence). The CDR3 has 15 amino acids. The CDR3 sequence: CASSDSGTPYNEQFF. In nucleotides, the CDR3 is TGTGCCAGCAGCGACTCCGGGACACCCTACAATGAGCAGTTCTTC.

The chain has TRBV18 and TRBJ1-3, with 7 bases fitting TRBD1. Germline V lookup: CDR1 KGHSH, CDR2 LQKENI. This CDR3 has 16 amino acids. V gave up 4 bases and J gave up 2 bases; unmatched junction bases: 8. DNA for the CDR3: TGTGCCAGCTCACACGAACAGGGGATGACTGGAAACACCATATATTTT. Amino acids: CASSHEQGMTGNTIYF.

This clonotype was found a few times. This chain connects TRBV6-2 or TRBV6-3 to TRBJ2-1; 7 nucleotides line up with TRBD2. Germline lookup yields CDR1 MNHEY and CDR2 SVGEGT. CDR3 length: 15 residues. The trim removed 5 bases at V and 3 bases at J, leaving 7 bases unmatched. CDR3 amino acids: CASSNPGTIYNEQFF. The CDR3 DNA reads TGTGCCAGCAGTAACCCCGGGACTATCTACAATGAGCAGTTCTTC.

The gene calls are TRBV3-1 and TRBJ1-1; no clear D. CDR1 and CDR2 from the germline V gene are LGHDT and YNNKEL (reference sequence). The CDR3 is 12 residues long. V was clipped by 3 bases and J by 3 bases, with 5 bases between them. CDR3 bases: TGTGCCAGCAGCCAGAGCGACACTGAAGCTTTCTTT. Amino acids: CASSQSDTEAFF.

This clonotype was observed many times. A junction boundary mismatches the germline segment, possibly from a read error. CDR3: CASTLGPGYTGELFF. CDR3 coding DNA: TGTGCCAGCACCTTAGGACCTGGCTACACCGGGGAGCTGTTTTTT. The rearrangement uses TRBV7-2 and TRBJ2-2; D remains ambiguous. The CDR3 is 15 residues long. Germline CDR1 reads SGHTA; CDR2 reads FQGNSA.

CDR3 sequence: CASSGRKVYGYTF. In DNA, the CDR3 is TGTGCCAGCAGCGGACGGAAGGTCTATGGCTACACCTTC. The chain combines TRBV2 with TRBJ1-2, with D uncertain. Germline V gives CDR1 SNHLY, CDR2 FYNNEI. V was trimmed by 6 bases and J by 4 bases, leaving 12 bases between them. This CDR3 is 13 amino acids long.

This clonotype was detected a few times. This rearrangement joins TRBV3-1 to TRBJ2-1; D could derive from TRBD1 or TRBD2 (5 bases each). The CDR3 has 11 residues. Trimming cost V 9 bases and J 9 bases, with 12 bases left between them. CDR1 is LGHDT, CDR2 YNNKEL, per germline (reference sequence). The CDR3 here is CASREGSEQFF. The CDR3 DNA reads as TGTGCCAGTCGAGAGGGGAGTGAGCAGTTCTTC.

The V and J genes are TRBV6-5 and TRBJ1-5; D gene unclear. The germline V gene has CDR1 MNHEY and CDR2 SVGAGI. This CDR3 is 16 amino acids long. V was clipped by 0 bases and J by 3 bases, with 12 bases between them. In DNA form, the CDR3 reads TGTGCCAGCAGTTACTCCCCCATCAGCTCCAATCAGCCCCAGCATTTT. Translation gives CASSYSPISSNQPQHF.

This clonotype was counted at least ten times. J is TRBJ1-1 and V is TRBV5-4; D possibly corresponds to TRBD1 (6 bases). Germline V gene data show CDR1 as SGHNT and CDR2 as YYREEE (reference sequence). V gave up 2 bases and J gave up 3 bases, with 14 bases separating them. This CDR3 has 15 amino acids. The CDR3 bases are TGTGCCAGCAGCTTAACAGGGTCCGGGGACACTGAAGCTTTCTTT. Translated, it gives CASSLTGSGDTEAFF.

The V call is TRBV4-1, the J call TRBJ1-5; 7 bases fit TRBD1. The V gene's germline CDR1 is MGHRA and CDR2 YSYEKL. V gave up 4 bases and J gave up 6 bases; unmatched junction bases: 9. The CDR3 spans 15 residues. This chain's CDR3 is CASSPSPGGSQPQHF. As DNA, the CDR3 is TGCGCCAGCAGCCCCTCCCCAGGGGGTAGTCAGCCCCAGCATTTT.

The rearrangement uses TRBV9 and TRBJ1-1, with D possibly TRBD1 on 6 matching bases. CDR1 SGDLS and CDR2 YYNGEE come from the germline V gene. Trimming took 8 bases from V and 3 from J, leaving 23 bases between them. The CDR3 spans 16 residues. CDR3 coding DNA: TGTGCCAGTAGCTCCAGAGGGGGGGCGCGTGACACTGAAGCTTTCTTT. Its protein is CASSSRGGARDTEAFF.

This rearrangement joins TRBV29-1 to TRBJ1-1; tentative D call: TRBD1 (6 bases). The CDR3 has 16 residues. Germline V CDR1 and CDR2: SQVTM, ANQGSEA. Trimming removed 0 bases at V and 0 bases at J, with 14 bases between. CDR3 bases: TGCAGCGTTGAAGAGGAGGGGGGGTCACTGAACACTGAAGCTTTCTTT. The encoded protein is CSVEEEGGSLNTEAFF.

This clonotype was recorded at least ten times. The chain links TRBV6-1 to TRBJ2-7; 8 bases map to TRBD2. The CDR3 spans 14 residues. Germline-derived CDR1 and CDR2 are MNHNS and SASEGT. J was trimmed by 3 bases and V by 5 bases; bases with no gene match: 6. The CDR3 DNA reads TGTGCCAGCAGTTCGGCGGGGGGAGGCTACGAGCAGTACTTC. Amino acid sequence: CASSSAGGGYEQYF.

CDR3 sequence (DNA): TGCGCCAGCAGCTCGACATTCGACTCCTACGAGCAGTACGTC. It is translated as CASSSTFDSYEQYV. The V and J genes are TRBV5-1 and TRBJ2-7, with D uncertain. The CDR3 spans 14 residues. Germline CDR1 reads SGHRS; CDR2 reads YFSETQ. Trimming took off 3 bases at V and 0 bases at J, with 10 bases between the two ends.

The chain links TRBV10-3 to TRBJ2-7; D is undetermined. The length of the CDR3 is 12 residues. Germline assignment: CDR1 ENHRY and CDR2 SYGVKD. V was trimmed by 2 bases and J by 3 bases, leaving 5 bases between them. CDR3 protein: CAISEVNYEQYF. In DNA, the CDR3 is TGTGCCATCAGTGAGGTAAACTACGAGCAGTACTTC.

This clonotype has ten or more counts. CDR3 sequence reads: CASSTPRGRAGNTIYF. The CDR3 DNA is TGTGCCAGCAGCACACCCCGGGGCCGAGCAGGAAACACCATATATTTT. This rearrangement joins TRBV7-9 to TRBJ1-3; a possible D gene is TRBD1 (5 bases). Germline CDR1 and CDR2: SEHNR and FQNEAQ (reference sequence). Trimming shortened V by 5 bases and J by 4 bases, and 18 bases separated the two germline ends. This CDR3 is built from 16 residues.

This clonotype occurred a few times. The gene calls are TRBV11-2 and TRBJ2-1; D is undetermined. The germline gives CDR1 SGHAT, CDR2 FQNNGV. Trimming pared 5 bases from V and 0 bases from J, leaving 14 bases between. There are 16 residues in the CDR3. CDR3 sequence: CASSPKDGHSYNEQFF. Written as DNA, the CDR3 is TGTGCCAGCAGCCCGAAGGACGGTCACTCCTACAATGAGCAGTTCTTC.